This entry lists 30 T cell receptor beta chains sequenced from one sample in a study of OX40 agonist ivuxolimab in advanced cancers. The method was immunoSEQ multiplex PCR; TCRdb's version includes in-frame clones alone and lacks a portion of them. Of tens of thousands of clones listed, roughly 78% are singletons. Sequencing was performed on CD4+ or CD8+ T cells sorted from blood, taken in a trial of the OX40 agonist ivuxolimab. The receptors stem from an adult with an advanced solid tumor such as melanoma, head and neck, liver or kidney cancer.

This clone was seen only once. CDR3 loop: CASSLDRNTEAFF. The CDR3 nucleotides read TGTGCCAGCAGCTTAGATAGGAACACTGAAGCTTTCTTT. The gene calls are TRBV7-7 and TRBJ1-1, with D uncertain. Trimming cost V 1 base and J 1 base, with 4 bases left between them. Per germline, CDR1 SSHAT and CDR2 FNYEAQ (reference sequence). CDR3 size: 13 residues. The whole variable domain, remainder taken from reference TRBV7-7 and TRBJ1-1, is GAGVSQSPRYKVTKRGQDVTLRCDPISSHATLYWYQQALGQGPEFLTYFNYEAQPDKSGLPSDRFSAERPEGSISTLTIQRTEQRDSAMYRCASSLDRNTEAFFGQGTRLTVV.

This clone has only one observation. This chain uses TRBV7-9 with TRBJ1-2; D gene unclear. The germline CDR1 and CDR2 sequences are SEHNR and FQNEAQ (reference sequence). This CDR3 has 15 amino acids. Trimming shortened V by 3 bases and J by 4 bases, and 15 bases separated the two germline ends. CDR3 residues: CASSLSLGQIYGYTF. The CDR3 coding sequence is TGTGCCAGCAGCTTGTCCCTAGGGCAAATCTATGGCTACACCTTC.

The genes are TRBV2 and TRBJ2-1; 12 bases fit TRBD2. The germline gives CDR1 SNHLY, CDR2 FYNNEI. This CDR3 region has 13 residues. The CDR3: CASVGTSGNEQFF. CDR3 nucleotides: TGTGCGTCCGTAGGGACTAGCGGGAATGAGCAGTTCTTC.

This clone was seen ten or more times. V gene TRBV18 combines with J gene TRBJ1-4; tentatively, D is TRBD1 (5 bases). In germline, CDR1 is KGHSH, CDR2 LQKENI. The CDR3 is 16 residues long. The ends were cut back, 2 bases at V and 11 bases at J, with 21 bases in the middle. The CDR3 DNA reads TGTGCCAGCTCACCAAATCCGACAGTCGCTTTGGCCAAACTGTTTTTT. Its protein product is CASSPNPTVALAKLFF.

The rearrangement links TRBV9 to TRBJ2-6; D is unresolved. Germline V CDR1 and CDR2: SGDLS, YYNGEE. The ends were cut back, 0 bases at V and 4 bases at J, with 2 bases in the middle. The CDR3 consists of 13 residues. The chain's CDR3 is CASSVAGANVLTF. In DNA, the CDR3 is TGTGCCAGCAGCGTAGCAGGGGCCAACGTCCTGACTTTC.

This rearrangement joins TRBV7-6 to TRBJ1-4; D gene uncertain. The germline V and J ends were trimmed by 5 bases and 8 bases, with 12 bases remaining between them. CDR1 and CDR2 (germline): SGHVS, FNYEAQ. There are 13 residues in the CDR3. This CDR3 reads CASSRTGKEKLFF. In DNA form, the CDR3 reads TGTGCCAGCAGCCGGACGGGCAAAGAAAAACTGTTTTTT. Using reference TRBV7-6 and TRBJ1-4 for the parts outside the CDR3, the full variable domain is GAGVSQSPRYKVTKRGQDVALRCDPISGHVSLYWYRQALGQGPEFLTYFNYEAQQDKSGLPNDRFSAERPEGSISTLTIQRTEQRDSAMYRCASSRTGKEKLFFGSGTQLSVL.

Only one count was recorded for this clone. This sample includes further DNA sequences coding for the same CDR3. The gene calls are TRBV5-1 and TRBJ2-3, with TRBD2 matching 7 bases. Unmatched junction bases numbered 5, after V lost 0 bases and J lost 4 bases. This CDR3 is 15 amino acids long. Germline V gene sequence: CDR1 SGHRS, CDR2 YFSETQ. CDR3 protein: CASSLGLAGADTQYF. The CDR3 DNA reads TGCGCCAGCAGCTTGGGACTAGCAGGAGCAGATACGCAGTATTTT. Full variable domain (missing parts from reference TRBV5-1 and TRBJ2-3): KAGVTQTPRYLIKTRGQQVTLSCSPISGHRSVSWYQQTPGQGLQFLFEYFSETQRNKGNFPGRFSGRQFSNSRSEMNVSTLELGDSALYLCASSLGLAGADTQYFGPGTRLTVL.

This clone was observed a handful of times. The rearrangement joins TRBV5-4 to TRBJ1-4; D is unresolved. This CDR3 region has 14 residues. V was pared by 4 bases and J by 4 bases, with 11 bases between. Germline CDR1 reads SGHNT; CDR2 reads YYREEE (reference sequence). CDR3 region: CASSQGRGNEKLFF. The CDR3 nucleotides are TGTGCCAGCAGCCAAGGGCGGGGTAATGAAAAACTGTTTTTT.

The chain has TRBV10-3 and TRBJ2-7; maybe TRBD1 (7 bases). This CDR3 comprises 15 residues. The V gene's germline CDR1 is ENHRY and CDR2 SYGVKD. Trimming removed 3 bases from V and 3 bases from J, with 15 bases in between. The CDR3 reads CAISDGGQSYYEQYF. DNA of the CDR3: TGTGCCATCAGTGACGGGGGACAGTCATACTACGAGCAGTACTTC.

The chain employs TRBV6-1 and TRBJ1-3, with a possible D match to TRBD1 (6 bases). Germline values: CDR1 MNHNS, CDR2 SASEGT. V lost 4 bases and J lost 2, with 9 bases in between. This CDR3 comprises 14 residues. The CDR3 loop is CASSAGEPGNTIYF. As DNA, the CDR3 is TGTGCCAGCAGTGCAGGGGAGCCTGGAAACACCATATATTTT.

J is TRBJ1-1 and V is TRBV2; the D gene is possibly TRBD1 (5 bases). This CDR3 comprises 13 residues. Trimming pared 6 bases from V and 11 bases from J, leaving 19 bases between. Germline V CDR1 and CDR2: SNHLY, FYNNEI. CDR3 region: CASRVTGKGWAFF. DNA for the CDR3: TGTGCCAGCAGGGTGACTGGCAAGGGGTGGGCTTTCTTT.

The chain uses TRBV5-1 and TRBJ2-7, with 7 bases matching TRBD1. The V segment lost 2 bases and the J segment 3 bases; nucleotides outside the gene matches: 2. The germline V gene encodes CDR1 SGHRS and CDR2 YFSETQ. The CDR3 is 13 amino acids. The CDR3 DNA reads TGCGCCAGCAGCTTTGACAGGGACTACGAGCAGTACTTC. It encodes CASSFDRDYEQYF.

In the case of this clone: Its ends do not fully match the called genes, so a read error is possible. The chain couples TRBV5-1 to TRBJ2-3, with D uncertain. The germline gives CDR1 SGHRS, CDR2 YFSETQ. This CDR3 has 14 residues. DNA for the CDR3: TGCGCCAGCGGCTTGGGTTCGAACACAGATACGCAGTATTTT. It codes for CASGLGSNTDTQYF.

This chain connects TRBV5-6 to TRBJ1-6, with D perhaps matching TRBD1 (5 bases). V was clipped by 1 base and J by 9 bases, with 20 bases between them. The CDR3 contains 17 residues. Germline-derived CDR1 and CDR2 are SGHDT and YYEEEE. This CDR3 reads CASSLRRWGSLSSPLHF. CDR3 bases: TGTGCCAGCAGCTTGAGGCGTTGGGGGTCCCTTTCTTCACCCCTCCACTTT.

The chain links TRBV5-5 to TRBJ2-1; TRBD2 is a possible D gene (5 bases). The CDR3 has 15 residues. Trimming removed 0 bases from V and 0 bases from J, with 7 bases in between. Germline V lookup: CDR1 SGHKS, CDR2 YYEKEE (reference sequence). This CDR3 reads CASSLGLFSYNEQFF. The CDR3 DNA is TGTGCCAGCAGCTTGGGACTATTCTCCTACAATGAGCAGTTCTTC.

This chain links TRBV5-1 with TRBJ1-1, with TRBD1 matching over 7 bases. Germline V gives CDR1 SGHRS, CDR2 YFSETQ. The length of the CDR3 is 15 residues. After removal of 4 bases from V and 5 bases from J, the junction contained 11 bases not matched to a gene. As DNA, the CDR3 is TGCGCCAGCAGCATCCCCCAGGGGGTCGGAACTGAAGCTTTCTTT. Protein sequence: CASSIPQGVGTEAFF.

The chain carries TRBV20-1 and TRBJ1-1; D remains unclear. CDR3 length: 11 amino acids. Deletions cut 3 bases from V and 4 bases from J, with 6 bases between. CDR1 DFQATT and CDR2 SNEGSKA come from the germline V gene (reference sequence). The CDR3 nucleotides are TGCAGTGCTAGGGAGGCCACTGAAGCTTTCTTT. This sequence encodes CSAREATEAFF.

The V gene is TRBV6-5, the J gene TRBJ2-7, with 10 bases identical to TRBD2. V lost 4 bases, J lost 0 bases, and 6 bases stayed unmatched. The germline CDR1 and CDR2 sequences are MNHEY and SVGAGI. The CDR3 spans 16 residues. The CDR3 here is CASSSELAGVSYEQYF. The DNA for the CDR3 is TGTGCCAGCAGTTCCGAGCTAGCGGGGGTCTCCTACGAGCAGTACTTC.

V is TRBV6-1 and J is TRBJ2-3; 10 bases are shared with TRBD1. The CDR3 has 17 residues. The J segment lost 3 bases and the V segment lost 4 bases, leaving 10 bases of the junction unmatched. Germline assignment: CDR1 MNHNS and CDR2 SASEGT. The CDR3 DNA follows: TGTGCCAGCAGTGCCCAGGGGACAGGGGAGGGTACAGATACGCAGTATTTT. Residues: CASSAQGTGEGTDTQYF.

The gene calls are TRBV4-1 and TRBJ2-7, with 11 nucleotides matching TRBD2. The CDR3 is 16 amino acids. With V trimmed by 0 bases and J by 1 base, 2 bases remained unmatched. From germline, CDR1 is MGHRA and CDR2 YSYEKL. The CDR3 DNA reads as TGCGCCAGCAGCCAAGAACTAGCGGGAGCGTCCTACGAGCAGTACTTC. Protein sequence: CASSQELAGASYEQYF.

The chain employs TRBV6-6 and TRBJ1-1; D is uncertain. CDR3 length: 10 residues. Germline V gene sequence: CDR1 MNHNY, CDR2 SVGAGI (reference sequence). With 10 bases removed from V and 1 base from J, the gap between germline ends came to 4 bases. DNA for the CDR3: TGTGCCACCGCGAACACTGAAGCTTTCTTT. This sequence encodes CATANTEAFF.

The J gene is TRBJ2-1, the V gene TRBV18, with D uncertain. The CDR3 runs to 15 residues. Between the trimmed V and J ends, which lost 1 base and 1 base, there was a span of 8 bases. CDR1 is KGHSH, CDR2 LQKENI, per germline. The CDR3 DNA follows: TGTGCCAGCTCACCACAGGACGAGTCCTACAATGAGCAGTTCTTC. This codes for CASSPQDESYNEQFF.

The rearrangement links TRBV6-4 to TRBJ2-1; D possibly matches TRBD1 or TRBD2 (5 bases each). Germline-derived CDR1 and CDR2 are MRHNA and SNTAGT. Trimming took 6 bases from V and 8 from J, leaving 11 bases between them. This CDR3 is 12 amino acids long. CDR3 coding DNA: TGTGCCAGCAGGGGGGATGGGGATGAGCAGTTCTTC. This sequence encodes CASRGDGDEQFF.

The CDR3 DNA reads as TGTGCCAGCAGCGCCATTTCGAACACCGGGGAGCTGTTTTTT. Its protein is CASSAISNTGELFF. The gene calls are TRBV7-9 and TRBJ2-2; D remains unclear. CDR3 size: 14 residues. The ends were cut back, 5 bases at V and 0 bases at J, with 7 bases in the middle. Germline CDR1 is SEHNR and CDR2 is FQNEAQ (reference sequence).

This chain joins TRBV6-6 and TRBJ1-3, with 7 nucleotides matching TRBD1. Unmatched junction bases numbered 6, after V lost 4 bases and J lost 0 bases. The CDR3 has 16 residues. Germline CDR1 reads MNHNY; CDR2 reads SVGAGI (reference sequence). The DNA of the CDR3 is TGTGCCAGCAGTTTAGGACAGGCCGACTCTGGAAACACCATATATTTT. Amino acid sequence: CASSLGQADSGNTIYF.

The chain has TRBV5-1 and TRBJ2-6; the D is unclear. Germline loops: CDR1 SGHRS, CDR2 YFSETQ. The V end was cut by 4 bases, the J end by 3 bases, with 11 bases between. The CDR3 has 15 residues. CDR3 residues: CASSDLRNGANVLTF. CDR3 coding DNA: TGCGCCAGCAGCGACTTGCGAAATGGGGCCAACGTCCTGACTTTC.

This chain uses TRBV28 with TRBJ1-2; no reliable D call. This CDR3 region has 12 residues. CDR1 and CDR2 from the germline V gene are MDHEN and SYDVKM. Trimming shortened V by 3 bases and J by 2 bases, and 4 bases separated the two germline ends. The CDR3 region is CASSFGNYGYTF. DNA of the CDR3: TGTGCCAGCAGTTTCGGCAACTATGGCTACACCTTC.

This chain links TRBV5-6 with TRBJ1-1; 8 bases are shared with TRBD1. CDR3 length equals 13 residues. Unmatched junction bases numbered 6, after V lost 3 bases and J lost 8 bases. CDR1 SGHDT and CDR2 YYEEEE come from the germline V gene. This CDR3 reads CASSWERTGEAFF. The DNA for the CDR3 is TGTGCCAGCAGCTGGGAACGGACAGGGGAAGCTTTCTTT.

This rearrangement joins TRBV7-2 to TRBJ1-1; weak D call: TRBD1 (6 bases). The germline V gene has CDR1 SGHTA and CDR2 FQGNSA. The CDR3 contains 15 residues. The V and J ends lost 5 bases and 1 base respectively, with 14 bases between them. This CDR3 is CASSPRTARNTEAFF. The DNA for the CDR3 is TGTGCCAGCAGCCCCCGGACAGCGCGGAACACTGAAGCTTTCTTT.

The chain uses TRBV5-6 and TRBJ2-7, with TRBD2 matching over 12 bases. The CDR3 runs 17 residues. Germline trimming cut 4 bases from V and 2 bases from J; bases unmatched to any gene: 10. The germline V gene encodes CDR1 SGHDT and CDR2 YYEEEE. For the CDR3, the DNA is TGTGCCAGCAGCGAAGGACTAGCGGGACCCCGCACCTACGAGCAGTACTTC. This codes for CASSEGLAGPRTYEQYF.